A single sample gave rise to the 16 T cell receptor beta chains below, sequenced in a study of vaccination and CD4 T cells after COVID-19. Cultured CD4+ T cell DNA was sequenced using the Oncomine TCR Beta short-read assay. TCRdb ran MiXCR on the PCR reads and lists one entry per CDR3 protein. The sample holds around 10,000 distinct CDR3 sequences; 48% are singletons and the top ten take less than 25%. For these receptors, no antigen is known. Treatment here: roughly 11-day PBMC culture with coronavirus spike peptide pools or control peptides (ViraFEST assay). The sequenced sample consisted of CD4+ T cells from blood, cultured in vitro. These TCRs come from a human donor who had recovered from COVID-19.

This clonotype has only one observation. CDR3 amino acids: CASSPPGQPYGYTF. For the CDR3, the DNA is TGTGCCAGCAGTCCACCGGGACAGCCCTATGGCTACACCTTC. The chain employs TRBV27 and TRBJ1-2; TRBD1 matches at 7 bases. The germline gives CDR1 MNHEY, CDR2 SMNVEV (reference sequence). V was pared by 5 bases and J by 4 bases, with 7 bases of the junction left unmatched. The CDR3 sequence is 14 residues long.

By sample fraction, this clonotype is medium-sized. The chain employs TRBV12-3 or TRBV12-4 and TRBJ1-1; perhaps TRBD1 as D (6 bases). The CDR3 sequence is 11 residues long. Between the trimmed V and J ends, which lost 6 bases and 5 bases, there was a span of 7 bases. The CDR3 DNA sequence: TGTGCCAGCAGCAGGGGTACTGAAGCTTTCTTT. This sequence encodes CASSRGTEAFF.

The chain recombines TRBV24-1 with TRBJ1-2, with 8 nucleotides matching TRBD1. Germline CDR1 reads KGHDR; CDR2 reads SFDVKD. CDR3 length: 14 amino acids. V was clipped by 4 bases and J by 6 bases; unmatched bases: 6. The CDR3: CATSDHGQGDGYTF. The CDR3 coding sequence is TGTGCCACCAGTGACCATGGACAGGGCGATGGCTACACCTTC.

This chain uses TRBV6-5 with TRBJ2-7, with D possibly TRBD2 on 6 matching bases. CDR1 is MNHEY, CDR2 SVGAGI, per germline. The V end lost 0 bases, the J end lost 4 bases, and 19 bases lay between the germline ends. The CDR3 is 17 residues long. CDR3 in amino acids: CASSYSTRGNHPYEQYF. Written as DNA, the CDR3 is TGTGCCAGCAGTTACTCGACCCGGGGGAACCATCCTTACGAGCAGTACTTC.

The CDR3 loop reads CASSFGAGDTQYF. The CDR3 DNA reads as TGTGCCAGCAGCTTCGGGGCCGGGGATACGCAGTATTTT. The genes are TRBV7-9 and TRBJ2-3; D may correspond to TRBD1 or TRBD2 (5 bases each). Trimming removed 3 bases from V and 6 bases from J, with 10 bases in between. CDR3 length: 13 residues. The germline V gene has CDR1 SEHNR and CDR2 FQNEAQ (reference sequence).

This clonotype has only a few counts. The J gene is TRBJ1-6, the V gene TRBV6-2 or TRBV6-3, with 7 bases matching TRBD1. The CDR3 covers 18 residues. Germline trimming cut 6 bases from V and 0 bases from J; bases unmatched to any gene: 11. The V gene's germline CDR1 is MNHEY and CDR2 SVGEGT. The CDR3 protein is CASRTPGQSFSYNSPLHF. Written as DNA, the CDR3 is TGTGCCAGCAGAACCCCGGGACAGTCATTCTCCTATAATTCACCCCTCCACTTT.

The chain employs TRBV10-1 and TRBJ2-7; TRBD2 is a possible D gene (5 bases). CDR3 length: 13 residues. The ends were cut back, 0 bases at V and 3 bases at J, with 6 bases in the middle. Looked up from germline, CDR1 is WNHNN and CDR2 is SYGVQD (reference sequence). CDR3 amino acids: CASSESGGYEQYF. For the CDR3, the DNA is TGCGCCAGCAGTGAGTCTGGAGGCTACGAGCAGTACTTC.

V is TRBV7-9 and J is TRBJ2-3, with 15 bases lining up with TRBD2. Germline V gene lookup returns CDR1 SEHNR and CDR2 FQNEAQ (reference sequence). V shed 5 bases, J shed 2 bases, and the junction held 8 bases outside the gene matches. CDR3 length equals 18 residues. DNA of the CDR3: TGTGCCAGCAGCGCCTATTGGACTAGCGGGGGGGCCACAGATACGCAGTATTTT. Protein product: CASSAYWTSGGATDTQYF.

Only one count was recorded for this clonotype. Germline is not matched at one junction end, which may reflect a read error. The chain carries TRBV5-1 and TRBJ2-5; D is perhaps TRBD1 (5 bases). The germline CDR1 and CDR2 sequences are SGHRS and YFSETQ. The CDR3 sequence is 13 residues long. The CDR3 loop reads CASSLEGQGTQYF. The CDR3 DNA sequence: TGCGCCAGCAGCTTGGAGGGGCAAGGGACCCAGTACTTC.

This clonotype was found once. The chain couples TRBV28 to TRBJ1-1; tentative D call: TRBD1 (5 bases). The CDR3 has 12 amino acids. Germline CDR1 MDHEN, CDR2 SYDVKM. The ends were cut back, 4 bases at V and 7 bases at J, with 10 bases in the middle. CDR3 nucleotides: TGTGCCAGCAGTTCAGGGACCCGTGAAGCTTTCTTT. Encoded protein: CASSSGTREAFF.

This clonotype was found a few times. The rearrangement uses TRBV20-1 and TRBJ2-2; TRBD1 matches at 10 bases. With V trimmed by 2 bases and J by 4 bases, 1 base remained unmatched. Germline V gene data show CDR1 as DFQATT and CDR2 as SNEGSKA (reference sequence). There are 14 residues in the CDR3. The CDR3 here is CSARRTGGTGELFF. The CDR3 DNA reads TGCAGTGCTAGAAGGACAGGGGGCACCGGGGAGCTGTTTTTT.

The CDR3 DNA is TGTGCCAGCAGCGAGGAACAGGGGACTGGAAACACCATATATTTT. Amino acids: CASSEEQGTGNTIYF. The V call is TRBV6-1, the J call TRBJ1-3; 7 nucleotides line up with TRBD1. J gave up 2 bases and V 6 bases, and 7 bases lay outside the gene matches. The CDR3 totals 15 residues. Germline loops: CDR1 MNHNS, CDR2 SASEGT.

This chain links TRBV11-2 with TRBJ2-1; 10 nucleotides match TRBD1. Germline V gene data show CDR1 as SGHAT and CDR2 as FQNNGV. This CDR3 spans 19 amino acids. V dropped 3 bases and J dropped 6; count of bases not matched to a gene: 17. CDR3 protein: CASSLSYFALGQGSNEQFF. The CDR3 DNA reads as TGTGCCAGCAGCTTGTCTTACTTCGCCTTGGGACAGGGGAGCAATGAGCAGTTCTTC.

J is TRBJ2-5 and V is TRBV7-9; maybe TRBD1 (5 bases). Germline V gene sequence: CDR1 SEHNR, CDR2 FQNEAQ (reference sequence). The CDR3 is 14 residues long. V gave up 1 base and J gave up 6 bases, with 12 bases separating them. The chain's CDR3 is CASSLERQRKTQYF. The CDR3 DNA sequence: TGTGCCAGCAGCTTAGAACGACAGAGGAAGACCCAGTACTTC.

Sample share makes this clonotype medium-sized. V is TRBV20-1 and J is TRBJ1-2; D gene unclear. The CDR3 totals 13 residues. Between the trimmed V and J ends, which lost 5 bases and 8 bases, there was a span of 18 bases. Germline CDR1 reads DFQATT; CDR2 reads SNEGSKA (reference sequence). This chain's CDR3 is CSAPEERDWGYTF. DNA for the CDR3: TGCAGTGCTCCAGAAGAGAGGGATTGGGGCTACACCTTC.

This sequence joins TRBV7-3 and TRBJ2-1; 10 bases align to TRBD2. The trim removed 1 base at V and 6 bases at J, leaving 9 bases unmatched. CDR3 length: 17 residues. CDR1 is SGHTA, CDR2 FQGTGA, per germline. The CDR3 protein is CASSLMPFSGGPNEQFF. CDR3 in DNA: TGTGCCAGCAGCTTAATGCCGTTTAGCGGGGGGCCCAATGAGCAGTTCTTC.